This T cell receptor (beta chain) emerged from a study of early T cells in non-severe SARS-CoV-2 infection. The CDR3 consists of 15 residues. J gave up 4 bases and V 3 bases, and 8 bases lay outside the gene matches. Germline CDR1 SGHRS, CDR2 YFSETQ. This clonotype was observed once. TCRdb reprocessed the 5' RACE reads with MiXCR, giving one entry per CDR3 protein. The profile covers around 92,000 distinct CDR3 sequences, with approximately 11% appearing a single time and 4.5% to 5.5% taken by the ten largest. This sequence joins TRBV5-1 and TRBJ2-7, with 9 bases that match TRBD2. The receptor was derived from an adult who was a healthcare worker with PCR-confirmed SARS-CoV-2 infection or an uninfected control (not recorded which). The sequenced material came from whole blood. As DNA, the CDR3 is TGCGCCAGCAGCTCATATAGCGGGAGTGTTTACGAGCAGTACTTC. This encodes CASSSYSGSVYEQYF. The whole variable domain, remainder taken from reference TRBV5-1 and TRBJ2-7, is KAGVTQTPRYLIKTRGQQVTLSCSPISGHRSVSWYQQTPGQGLQFLFEYFSETQRNKGNFPGRFSGRQFSNSRSEMNVSTLELGDSALYLCASSSYSGSVYEQYFGPGTRLTVT.